These T cell receptor beta chains were read from a single sample in a study of T cell repertoires in cytomegalovirus infection. Their antigen targets remain unknown. TCRdb recomputed calls from the reads with MiXCR, one row per CDR3 protein. This repertoire shows 750,000 to 900,000 distinct CDR3 sequences, 25% to 30% found once; its top ten account for about an eighth. The sample in question was cultured CD8+ T cells from PBMCs, obtained from culture after CMV antigen stimulation. These receptors were collected from a human donor in good health (CMV status not recorded). Some clones in this sample may be carry-over from other donors' samples. CDR3s include the opening cysteine and the closing phenylalanine or tryptophan. D genes are given only for firm matches. Expanded clones are given a class, and other clones once, few, many or no size at all.

size,D,J,V,DNA,CDR3
-,-,TRBJ2-3,TRBV27,TGTGCCAGCAGACCCGGGACAAACACAGATACGCAGTATTTT,CASRPGTNTDTQYF
-,-,TRBJ2-3,TRBV20-1,TGCAGTGCTAGAGATCGTGTGGCCGGGGGCCCCGCAGATACGCAGTATTTT,CSARDRVAGGPADTQYF
few,-,TRBJ2-1,TRBV6-2/TRBV6-3,TGTGCCAGCAGTTACATGGCAGGGTTTGAGCTCGGGCACAATGAGCAGTTCTTC,CASSYMAGFELGHNEQFF
-,-,TRBJ2-7,TRBV28,TGTGCCAGCAGTTTAGAGGGGTGGCACGAGCAGTACTTC,CASSLEGWHEQYF
many,-,TRBJ2-5,TRBV7-8,TGTGCCAGCACCCCTGGTGGGTCAGAGACCCAGTACTTC,CASTPGGSETQYF
-,-,TRBJ2-5,TRBV6-1,TGTGCCAGCAGTTACCTGGACCGCCAAGAGACCCAGTACTTC,CASSYLDRQETQYF
-,-,TRBJ1-1,TRBV15,TGTGCCACCAGCAGACAGGTCGGGGACACTGAAGCTTTCTTT,CATSRQVGDTEAFF
-,-,TRBJ2-1,TRBV7-2,TGTGCCAGCAGGAAGGGGGGGACGAGCTCCTACAATGAGCAGTTCTTC,CASRKGGTSSYNEQFF
-,TRBD1,TRBJ2-2,TRBV6-6,TGTGCCAGTAGCACACGGACAGGGGTGGACGGGGAGCTGTTTTTT,CASSTRTGVDGELFF
many,-,TRBJ2-7,TRBV7-6,TGTGCCAGCAGCTTAGGCCAGGGGTACTACGAGCAGTACTTC,CASSLGQGYYEQYF
-,-,TRBJ1-3,TRBV7-2,TGTGCCAGCAGACCCCTCCCCATTCCGGGGCCCGATGAGGACACCATATATTTT,CASRPLPIPGPDEDTIYF
-,TRBD1,TRBJ2-7,TRBV12-3/TRBV12-4,TGTGCCAGCAGCCTAGGACAGGGGGCGGACGAGCAGTACTTC,CASSLGQGADEQYF
many,-,TRBJ1-1,TRBV12-5,TGTGCTAGTGGCTCGGTGGCAGTGAGAGGAAGAGAGAACACTGAAGCTTTCTTT,CASGSVAVRGRENTEAFF
-,TRBD2,TRBJ2-3,TRBV7-9,TGTGCCAGCAGCTTAGCGTGGCTAGCGGGGGAAACAGATACGCAGTATTTT,CASSLAWLAGETDTQYF
few,-,TRBJ2-3,TRBV12-3/TRBV12-4,TGTGCCAGCAGTTTAATCGGGGCAGCCTACACAGATACGCAGTATTTT,CASSLIGAAYTDTQYF
few,-,TRBJ2-2,TRBV20-1,TGCAGTGCTCAGACAGGAACCACCGGGGAGCTGTTTTTT,CSAQTGTTGELFF
few,-,TRBJ2-1,TRBV27,TGTGCCAGCAAACTGGGGGCAAATGAGCAGTTCTTC,CASKLGANEQFF
few,TRBD1,TRBJ2-5,TRBV11-1,TGTGCCAGCAGCTCGGCCGGGACAGGTGCGGAGACCCAGTACTTC,CASSSAGTGAETQYF
few,-,TRBJ2-3,TRBV28,TGTGCCAGCAGTCAGATTCCGGGACCGTCCACAGATACGCAGTATTTT,CASSQIPGPSTDTQYF
-,TRBD1,TRBJ1-2,TRBV6-6,TGTGCCAGCAGCCCTCCAGGGACAGGGGTCGGCTACACCTTC,CASSPPGTGVGYTF
-,-,TRBJ1-5,TRBV7-8,TGTTCCGTGGGAACTGGACTTCAGCCCCAGCATTTT,CSVGTGLQPQHF
-,TRBD1,TRBJ2-5,TRBV7-4,TGTGCCAGCAGCCAAAGGACAGGGGGTCTTGAGACCCAGTACTTC,CASSQRTGGLETQYF
few,TRBD1,TRBJ1-2,TRBV7-9,TGTGCCAGCAGCGCCCGACAGGGGATGATATATGGCTACACCTTC,CASSARQGMIYGYTF
few,-,TRBJ1-2,TRBV12-5,TGTGCTAGTGGAGACCTTCCTAACTATGGCTACACCTTC,CASGDLPNYGYTF
-,-,TRBJ2-4,TRBV6-2/TRBV6-3,TGTGCCAGCAGTTATGACCGCAGGGGAAGTTCCAAAAACATTCAGTACTTC,CASSYDRRGSSKNIQYF
few,-,TRBJ1-4,TRBV19,TGTGCCAGTAGTATCGTCGGACAGCCCGGCGATGAAAAACTGTTTTTT,CASSIVGQPGDEKLFF
many,-,TRBJ1-1,TRBV7-4,TGTGCCAGCAGCTTAGTCTCCAAGAACACTGAAGCTTTCTTT,CASSLVSKNTEAFF
few,TRBD1,TRBJ1-6,TRBV4-1,TGCGCCAGCAGCCAAGTCCAGGGGGATTCACCCCTCCACTTT,CASSQVQGDSPLHF
-,-,TRBJ1-1,TRBV4-1,TGCGCCAGCAGCCAGCTCAGGACGGGGAACACTGAAGCTTTCTTT,CASSQLRTGNTEAFF
few,-,TRBJ1-1,TRBV7-6,TGTGCCAGCAGCCCCCAACTTGACCGGAACACTGAAGCTTTCTTT,CASSPQLDRNTEAFF
many,-,TRBJ2-3,TRBV7-6,TGTGCCAGCAGCTTAAGAAACGGGGCTAGCACAGATACGCAGTATTTT,CASSLRNGASTDTQYF
few,-,TRBJ2-5,TRBV2,TGTGCCAGCAGTGAATATCTGCGCGTTCACCAAGAGACCCAGTACTTC,CASSEYLRVHQETQYF
-,TRBD1,TRBJ2-7,TRBV10-3,TGTGCCGTCAGTGAAGGTGACAGGGTTGAGCAGTACTTC,CAVSEGDRVEQYF
few,TRBD2,TRBJ2-3,TRBV12-5,TGTGCCGGGGGGCGGGGGGGCGCAGATACGCAGTATTTT,CAGGRGGADTQYF
-,-,TRBJ2-5,TRBV7-7,TGTGCTAGCAGCTTCGGACCTGTCCAAGAGACCCAGTACTTC,CASSFGPVQETQYF
-,-,TRBJ1-5,TRBV19,TGTGCCAGTAAACCAGACAGAGGCAATCAGCCCCAGCATTTT,CASKPDRGNQPQHF
few,-,TRBJ2-1,TRBV7-6,TGTGCCAGCAGCAGTGACAGTGACAATGAGCAGTTCTTC,CASSSDSDNEQFF
-,TRBD2,TRBJ2-3,TRBV6-2/TRBV6-3,TGTGCCAGCAGTGCCGGGACTAGCGGATGGGATACGCAGTATTTT,CASSAGTSGWDTQYF
-,-,TRBJ2-2,TRBV2,TGTGCCAGCGCTGAGGGAAACACCGGGGAGCTGTTTTTT,CASAEGNTGELFF
-,-,TRBJ2-6,TRBV6-2/TRBV6-3,TGTGCCAGCAGTTACTCGAGCCACCGGGAGATCCTCTCTGGGGCCAACGTCCTGACTTTC,CASSYSSHREILSGANVLTF
few,TRBD2,TRBJ2-1,TRBV12-3/TRBV12-4,TGTGCCAGCAAGGGGGTGCTAGCGGGGCTTAATTCCTACAATGAGCAGTTCTTC,CASKGVLAGLNSYNEQFF
few,-,TRBJ2-7,TRBV5-1,TGCGCCAGCAGTGGGGACAACCCCTACGAGCAGTACTTC,CASSGDNPYEQYF
-,TRBD1,TRBJ2-1,TRBV29-1,TGCAGCGTAGGACAGGGCCAAGGCAATGAGCAGTTCTTC,CSVGQGQGNEQFF
-,-,TRBJ1-2,TRBV4-3,TGCGCCAGCAGCCAAGACGAGTCAACGGACCACTATGGCTACACCTTC,CASSQDESTDHYGYTF
many,-,TRBJ1-1,TRBV10-3,TGTGCCATCATTACTGCAACTGAAGCTTTCTTT,CAIITATEAFF
-,-,TRBJ2-1,TRBV7-3,TGTGCCAGCAGCTTAAATGTTGTAGGGAATGAGCAGTTCTTC,CASSLNVVGNEQFF
many,-,TRBJ2-1,TRBV2,TGTGCCAGCAGTGTAGGGCCTTACAATGAGCAGTTCTTC,CASSVGPYNEQFF
-,-,TRBJ1-2,TRBV5-1,TGCGCCAGCAGCTTCGAGGGGACGGGCTATGGCTACACCTTC,CASSFEGTGYGYTF
-,TRBD2,TRBJ2-2,TRBV7-8,TGTGCCAGCAGCTTAGCCGGGACTAGCGGGGGCCCGGACACCGGGGAGCTGTTTTTT,CASSLAGTSGGPDTGELFF
-,-,TRBJ2-1,TRBV19,TGTGCCAGTAGTAAGGACTCCTACAATGAGCAGTTCTTC,CASSKDSYNEQFF
few,-,TRBJ1-5,TRBV12-3/TRBV12-4,TGTGCCAGCAGCCCGCCCTGGGAGGATAATCAGCCCCAGCATTTT,CASSPPWEDNQPQHF
-,TRBD2,TRBJ2-1,TRBV6-1,TGTGTCAGCAGTCGGACTAGCGGGGGGCCAATGGTGAATGAGCAGTTCTTC,CVSSRTSGGPMVNEQFF
-,-,TRBJ1-2,TRBV6-1,TGTGTCTCCGCCGGCTACACCTTC,CVSAGYTF
few,-,TRBJ2-7,TRBV7-9,TGTGCCAGCAGCCCGGACTACTACGAGCAGTACTTC,CASSPDYYEQYF
-,-,TRBJ2-1,TRBV2,TGTGCCATCATGGGGGTCCATGAGCAGTTCTTC,CAIMGVHEQFF
many,-,TRBJ1-1,TRBV7-2,TGTGCCAGCAGCCCTCCGGGAATCACTGAAGCTTTCTTT,CASSPPGITEAFF